What follows are 7 T cell receptor beta chains derived from one specimen sequenced in a study of blood T cell repertoires in COVID-19. The method was immunoSEQ multiplex PCR; TCRdb's version includes in-frame clones alone and lacks a portion of them. The sample consists of approximately 260,000 clones, roughly 83% of them appearing once. Specimen: peripheral blood. The receptors were gathered from a man aged 60-69 years who had recovered from COVID-19.

This clone is a singleton in its sample. Here the CDR3 reads CASSQQPIPGSGNTIYF. The CDR3 DNA sequence: TGCGCCAGCAGCCAACAACCTATACCGGGCTCTGGAAACACCATATATTTT. This chain uses TRBV5-1 with TRBJ1-3; no firm D call. This CDR3 spans 17 amino acids. V was clipped by 4 bases and J by 0 bases, with 17 bases between them. Per germline, CDR1 SGHRS and CDR2 YFSETQ.

This chain joins TRBV3-1 (or the pseudogene TRBV3-2) and TRBJ2-1; 14 bases fit TRBD2. The germline gives CDR1 LGHDT, CDR2 YNNKEL (reference sequence). The CDR3 has 16 amino acids. Trimming removed 2 bases from V and 6 bases from J; junction bases left unmatched: 3. CDR3 region: CASSQLGTSGSNEQFF. In DNA, the CDR3 is TGTGCCAGCAGCCAACTTGGGACTAGCGGGAGCAATGAGCAGTTCTTC.

Only one count was recorded for this clone. The chain employs TRBV14 and TRBJ2-1; 9 nucleotides match TRBD1. Germline CDR1 SGHDN, CDR2 FVKESK. The junction had 12 bases not matched to a gene; V was cut back by 4 bases and J by 2 bases. This CDR3 spans 18 amino acids. The CDR3 DNA follows: TGTGCCAGCAGCCGATTTAGACAGGGGGGGCTCCCCTACAATGAGCAGTTCTTC. Its protein is CASSRFRQGGLPYNEQFF.

The chain joins TRBV5-1 to TRBJ2-5; 8 bases fit TRBD2. Germline-derived CDR1 and CDR2 are SGHRS and YFSETQ. The J segment lost 4 bases and the V segment lost 2 bases, leaving 7 bases of the junction unmatched. This CDR3 has 15 residues. The CDR3 region has the DNA TGCGCCAGCAGCTTCTCGGGGGGGCTCGGAGAGACCCAGTACTTC. Protein product: CASSFSGGLGETQYF.

A single count supports this clone. V gene TRBV3-1 (or the pseudogene TRBV3-2) combines with J gene TRBJ2-5; tentatively, D is TRBD1 (5 bases). Germline V gene data show CDR1 as LGHDT and CDR2 as YNNKEL (reference sequence). CDR3 length: 15 amino acids. Trimming removed 4 bases from V and 2 bases from J, with 14 bases in between. The CDR3: CASSPQTGKQETQYF. The DNA for the CDR3 is TGTGCCAGCAGCCCCCAAACAGGAAAACAAGAGACCCAGTACTTC.

The rearrangement uses TRBV18 and TRBJ1-1; D is uncertain. V gave up 2 bases and J gave up 1 base, with 8 bases separating them. This CDR3 is built from 14 residues. Germline V gene lookup returns CDR1 KGHSH and CDR2 LQKENI. CDR3 sequence (DNA): TGTGCCAGCTCACCAACCACCGGGAACACTGAAGCTTTCTTT. This translates into CASSPTTGNTEAFF.

The CDR3 spells CASSRTSGQGSSEQFF. The CDR3 nucleotides are TGCGCCAGCAGCCGAACCTCGGGACAGGGCTCGAGTGAGCAGTTCTTC. The chain combines TRBV5-1 with TRBJ2-1, with 9 bases matching TRBD1. CDR3 length: 16 residues. Germline V CDR1 and CDR2: SGHRS, YFSETQ. After removal of 4 bases from V and 9 bases from J, the junction contained 14 bases not matched to a gene.